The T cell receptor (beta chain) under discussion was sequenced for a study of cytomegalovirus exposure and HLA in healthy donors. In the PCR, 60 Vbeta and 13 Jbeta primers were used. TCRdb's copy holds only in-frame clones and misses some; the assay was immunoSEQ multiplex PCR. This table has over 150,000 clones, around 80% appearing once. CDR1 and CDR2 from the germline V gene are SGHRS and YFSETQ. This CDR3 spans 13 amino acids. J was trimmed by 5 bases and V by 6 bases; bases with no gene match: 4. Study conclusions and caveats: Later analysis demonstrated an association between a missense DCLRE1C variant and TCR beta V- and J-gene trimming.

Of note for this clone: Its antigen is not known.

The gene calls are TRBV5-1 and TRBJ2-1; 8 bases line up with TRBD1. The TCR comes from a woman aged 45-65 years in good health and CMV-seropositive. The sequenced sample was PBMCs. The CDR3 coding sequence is TGCGCCAGCACGCAGGGGGCAAACAATGAGCAGTTCTTC. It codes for CASTQGANNEQFF.